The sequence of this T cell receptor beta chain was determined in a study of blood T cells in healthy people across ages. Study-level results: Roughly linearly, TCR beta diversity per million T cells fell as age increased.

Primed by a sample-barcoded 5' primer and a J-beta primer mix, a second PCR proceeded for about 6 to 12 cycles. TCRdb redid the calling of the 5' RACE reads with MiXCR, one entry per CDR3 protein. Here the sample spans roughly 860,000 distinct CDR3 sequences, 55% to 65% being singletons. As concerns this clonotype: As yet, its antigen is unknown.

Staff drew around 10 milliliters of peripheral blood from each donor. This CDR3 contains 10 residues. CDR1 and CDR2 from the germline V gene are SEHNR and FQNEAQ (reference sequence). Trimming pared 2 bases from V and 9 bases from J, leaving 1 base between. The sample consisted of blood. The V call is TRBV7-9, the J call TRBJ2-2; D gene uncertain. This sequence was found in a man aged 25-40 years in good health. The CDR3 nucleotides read TGTGCCAGCAGCTTACGGGAGCTGTTTTTT. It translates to CASSLRELFF.